This T cell receptor (beta chain) comes out of a study of beta chain features in type 1 diabetes. The isolated RNA, all of it, was reverse transcribed, so expressed TCRB transcripts were what got sequenced. Method: immunoSEQ multiplex PCR; TCRdb's copy keeps in-frame clones and lacks some. The table shows about 27,000 clones, with around three fifths occurring only once. It was via CD45RO/CCR7/CD25/CD127/CD95/CD27 that CD4+ naive, central memory, regulatory and stem cell-like memory cells were sorted. About this clone: Its antigen is unidentified.

Germline CDR1 is SQVTM and CDR2 is ANQGSEA. Trimming removed 6 bases from V and 9 bases from J; junction bases left unmatched: 10. This CDR3 has 12 amino acids. Study-wide points: Moderate but significant shortening of TCRB CDR3s was recorded in all four CD4+ subsets from Type 1 diabetes patients. When VDJ junctions were examined, type 1 diabetes patients showed fewer insertions and more deletions.

The chain combines TRBV29-1 with TRBJ1-2; 7 nucleotides line up with TRBD1. The sample consisted of Tregs from blood. This TCR was sampled from a woman younger than 35 with type 1 diabetes. CDR3 sequence reads: CSVGTDTFSYTF. In nucleotides, the CDR3 is TGCAGCGTGGGGACAGATACCTTCAGCTACACCTTC.